The next 29 T cell receptor beta chains were all read from a single sample in a study of cytomegalovirus exposure and HLA in healthy donors. PCR involved 60 Vbeta and 13 Jbeta primers. Measured with immunoSEQ multiplex PCR; TCRdb has only the in-frame clones, and not every one. The table lists fewer than 250,000 clones, 78% of them singletons. The specimen sequenced was PBMCs. These receptors originate from a woman in her 30s in good health and CMV-seropositive.

The CDR3 nucleotides are TGTGCCAGCAGTCTAACGGGAGGGCTCGACAATGAGCAGTTCTTC. Its protein product is CASSLTGGLDNEQFF. V gene TRBV28 combines with J gene TRBJ2-1; TRBD2 agrees at 8 bases. Trimming removed 5 bases from V and 5 bases from J; junction bases left unmatched: 8. Germline loops: CDR1 MDHEN, CDR2 SYDVKM. This CDR3 spans 15 amino acids.

The sample holds many counts of this clone. The V call is TRBV18, the J call TRBJ1-1, with 11 positions matching TRBD1. CDR3 length equals 14 residues. CDR1 and CDR2 (germline): KGHSH, LQKENI. With V trimmed by 5 bases and J by 3 bases, 2 bases remained unmatched. CDR3 in amino acids: CASSAGQGDTEAFF. The CDR3 DNA reads as TGTGCCAGCTCAGCGGGACAGGGGGACACTGAAGCTTTCTTT.

This chain connects TRBV28 to TRBJ2-6, with D possibly being TRBD1 (6 bases). The CDR3 extends over 17 amino acids. The V gene's germline CDR1 is MDHEN and CDR2 SYDVKM. V was shortened by 5 bases and J by 0 bases, with 14 bases between the two germline ends. In DNA form, the CDR3 reads TGTGCCAGCAGTGCAGGGGTCCTGGGCTCTGGGGCCAACGTCCTGACTTTC. This sequence encodes CASSAGVLGSGANVLTF.

This chain connects TRBV11-2 to TRBJ1-2, with D maybe TRBD1 (6 bases). V was clipped by 5 bases and J by 4 bases, with 26 bases between them. The CDR3 consists of 18 residues. CDR1 SGHAT and CDR2 FQNNGV come from the germline V gene. The CDR3 nucleotides are TGTGCCAGCAGCCCTACCACCTCCGTCGGGGGGCTTGGCTATGGCTACACCTTC. Translation: CASSPTTSVGGLGYGYTF.

CDR3 protein: CASSEAGGEQYF. DNA for the CDR3: TGTGCCAGCAGTGAAGCGGGGGGGGAGCAGTACTTC. This chain links TRBV6-1 with TRBJ2-7; 7 bases are a match to TRBD2. Germline V gene lookup returns CDR1 MNHNS and CDR2 SASEGT. V shed 0 bases, J shed 7 bases, and the junction held 0 bases outside the gene matches. This CDR3 has 12 residues.

The V and J genes are TRBV5-6 and TRBJ1-1, with D tentatively TRBD1 (5 bases). The CDR3 consists of 12 residues. Germline V CDR1 and CDR2: SGHDT, YYEEEE. V lost 0 bases, J lost 9 bases, and 9 bases lay in between. The CDR3, as DNA: TGTGCCAGCAGCTTGGCCGGGGGGAAAGCTTTCTTT. Protein: CASSLAGGKAFF.

V gene TRBV5-4 combines with J gene TRBJ1-3; D possibly corresponds to TRBD1 (5 bases). The germline CDR1 and CDR2 sequences are SGHNT and YYREEE (reference sequence). The V gene lost 4 bases and the J gene lost 0 bases, with 11 bases spanning the gap. The CDR3 totals 15 residues. DNA of the CDR3: TGTGCCAGCAGCGCGGGGGTCGCCTCTGGAAACACCATATATTTT. Its translation: CASSAGVASGNTIYF. Drawing the rest from reference TRBV5-4 and TRBJ1-3, the complete variable domain is ETGVTQSPTHLIKTRGQQVTLRCSSQSGHNTVSWYQQALGQGPQFIFQYYREEENGRGNFPPRFSGLQFPNYSSELNVNALELDDSALYLCASSAGVASGNTIYFGEGSWLTVV.

V gene TRBV7-9 combines with J gene TRBJ2-7, with D possibly matching TRBD2 (6 bases). V lost 3 bases to trimming and J lost 6 bases, with 18 bases between them. The CDR3 length is 15 residues. CDR1 and CDR2 from the germline V gene are SEHNR and FQNEAQ (reference sequence). CDR3 sequence: CASSLEGLGRGEQYF. The CDR3 coding sequence is TGTGCCAGCAGCTTGGAGGGTTTAGGGAGAGGCGAGCAGTACTTC. Using reference TRBV7-9 and TRBJ2-7 for the parts outside the CDR3, the full variable domain is DTGVSQNPRHKITKRGQNVTFRCDPISEHNRLYWYRQTLGQGPEFLTYFQNEAQLEKSRLLSDRFSAERPKGSFSTLEIQRTEQGDSAMYLCASSLEGLGRGEQYFGPGTRLTVT.

The chain carries TRBV11-3 and TRBJ2-1; no clear D gene. Germline CDR1 SGHNT, CDR2 YENEEA. This CDR3 spans 15 amino acids. Trimming removed 1 base from V and 0 bases from J, with 7 bases in between. The CDR3 protein is CASSLGISSYNEQFF. CDR3 coding DNA: TGTGCCAGCAGCTTAGGTATCAGCTCCTACAATGAGCAGTTCTTC.

The chain carries TRBV6-5 and TRBJ2-1; D is unresolved. The V end lost 6 bases, the J end lost 3 bases, and 15 bases lay between the germline ends. The CDR3 spans 15 residues. CDR1 MNHEY and CDR2 SVGAGI come from the germline V gene. The CDR3 DNA reads as TGTGCCAGCAGCCAGAGGCTTCCCTTCTACAATGAGCAGTTCTTC. The encoded protein is CASSQRLPFYNEQFF.

The chain recombines TRBV27 with TRBJ2-7; D remains unclear. The CDR3 sequence is 15 residues long. CDR1 MNHEY and CDR2 SMNVEV come from the germline V gene (reference sequence). Trimming pared 6 bases from V and 2 bases from J, leaving 17 bases between. The chain's CDR3 is CASRPSNWFPYEQYF. The CDR3 DNA is TGTGCCAGCAGACCCTCAAACTGGTTCCCCTACGAGCAGTACTTC.

The sample holds one count of this clone. One junction end does not reproduce the germline sequence, and a read error may be involved. The CDR3 nucleotides read TGTGCCAGCAGGTTAAGAAAGCGGGAGGGTTTTAATACGCAGTATTTT. It codes for CASRLRKREGFNTQYF. This rearrangement joins TRBV7-3 to TRBJ2-3, with 10 nucleotides matching TRBD2. Germline V CDR1 and CDR2: SGHTA, FQGTGA. The CDR3 extends over 16 amino acids. Full variable domain (outside the CDR3, taken from reference TRBV7-3 and TRBJ2-3): GAGVSQTPSNKVTEKGKYVELRCDPISGHTALYWYRQSLGQGPEFLIYFQGTGAADDSGLPNDRFFAVRPEGSVSTLKIQRTERGDSAVYLCASRLRKREGFNTQYFGPGTRLTVL.

The V gene is TRBV2, the J gene TRBJ2-5; D is perhaps TRBD1 (6 bases). The V gene's germline CDR1 is SNHLY and CDR2 FYNNEI. V was trimmed by 4 bases and J by 5 bases, leaving 14 bases between them. The CDR3 loop spans 14 amino acids. DNA for the CDR3: TGTGCCAGCAGTGGGGACACCACTCGGGAGACCCAGTACTTC. Protein: CASSGDTTRETQYF.

The V and J genes are TRBV2 and TRBJ1-6; D uncertain. The CDR3 is 15 amino acids. The germline CDR1 and CDR2 sequences are SNHLY and FYNNEI. V dropped 8 bases and J dropped 0 bases, with 11 bases sitting between them. The chain's CDR3 is CASLTQSSYNSPLHF. The CDR3 DNA sequence: TGTGCCAGCCTGACACAGAGCTCCTATAATTCACCCCTCCACTTT. Complete variable domain (other parts from reference TRBV2 and TRBJ1-6): EPEVTQTPSHQVTQMGQEVILRCVPISNHLYFYWYRQILGQKVEFLVSFYNNEISEKSEIFDDQFSVERPDGSNFTLKIRSTKLEDSAMYFCASLTQSSYNSPLHFGNGTRLTVT.

The chain is built from TRBV5-4 and TRBJ1-3; D is uncertain. Trimming cost V 0 bases and J 0 bases, with 7 bases left between them. The CDR3 loop spans 15 amino acids. Per the germline V gene, CDR1 is SGHNT and CDR2 is YYREEE (reference sequence). The CDR3 coding sequence is TGTGCCAGCAGCTTGGCAGGTCCCTCTGGAAACACCATATATTTT. Its protein product is CASSLAGPSGNTIYF. Full variable domain (outside the CDR3, taken from reference TRBV5-4 and TRBJ1-3): ETGVTQSPTHLIKTRGQQVTLRCSSQSGHNTVSWYQQALGQGPQFIFQYYREEENGRGNFPPRFSGLQFPNYSSELNVNALELDDSALYLCASSLAGPSGNTIYFGEGSWLTVV.

Only a few counts were recorded for this clone. The V gene is TRBV5-1, the J gene TRBJ2-5, with a weak D call TRBD2 (7 bases). CDR3 length: 15 amino acids. Trimming took off 3 bases at V and 3 bases at J, with 15 bases between the two ends. The germline gives CDR1 SGHRS, CDR2 YFSETQ. The CDR3, as DNA: TGCGCCAGCAGCTCCGATGGGGGGGGCGAAGAGACCCAGTACTTC. This gives the protein CASSSDGGGEETQYF.

The chain recombines TRBV6-6 with TRBJ2-7, with 9 bases that match TRBD2. Losses at the gene ends were 5 bases for V and 2 bases for J; bases not matched to a gene: 4. The CDR3 is made up of 14 amino acids. Germline loops: CDR1 MNHNY, CDR2 SVGAGI (reference sequence). The CDR3 protein is CASSQTSGPYEQYF. CDR3 DNA: TGTGCCAGCAGTCAGACTAGCGGTCCCTACGAGCAGTACTTC.

The chain employs TRBV7-8 and TRBJ2-7, with a weak D call TRBD2 (7 bases). This CDR3 is 15 amino acids long. Trimming cost V 4 bases and J 4 bases, with 17 bases left between them. Germline V gives CDR1 SGHVS, CDR2 FQNEAQ. The CDR3 loop is CASSSWKGGVYEQYF. CDR3 bases: TGTGCCAGCAGCTCTTGGAAAGGGGGGGTTTACGAGCAGTACTTC.

The DNA for the CDR3 is TGTGCCAGCTCACCCGACATCAATGAAGCTTTCTTT. It is translated as CASSPDINEAFF. The gene calls are TRBV18 and TRBJ1-1; D not resolved. CDR1 and CDR2 (germline): KGHSH, LQKENI. Trimming took off 3 bases at V and 7 bases at J, with 9 bases between the two ends. The CDR3 has 12 residues.

The chain recombines TRBV5-8 with TRBJ1-6; D not resolved. V was pared by 4 bases and J by 6 bases, with 5 bases between. CDR1 and CDR2 from the germline V gene are SGHTS and YDEGEE. The CDR3 spans 12 residues. The chain's CDR3 is CASSLVNSPLHF. The DNA for the CDR3 is TGTGCCAGCAGCCTAGTTAATTCACCCCTCCACTTT.

CDR3: CASSPAGQGVEKLFF. The CDR3 nucleotides read TGTGCCAGCAGCCCCGCGGGACAGGGGGTTGAAAAACTGTTTTTT. The chain links TRBV5-4 to TRBJ1-4; 11 bases fit TRBD1. V dropped 4 bases and J dropped 7; count of bases not matched to a gene: 6. CDR1 and CDR2 from the germline V gene are SGHNT and YYREEE (reference sequence). The CDR3 has 15 residues.

V gene TRBV9 combines with J gene TRBJ1-1, with 9 positions matching TRBD1. The CDR3 covers 15 residues. CDR1 is SGDLS and CDR2 is YYNGEE in the germline V gene. V shed 2 bases, J shed 4 bases, and the junction held 6 bases outside the gene matches. The CDR3 DNA follows: TGTGCCAGCAGCGTGGGGACAGGGCGGACCACTGAAGCTTTCTTT. Amino acid sequence: CASSVGTGRTTEAFF.

V is TRBV7-8 and J is TRBJ2-2; 7 positions match TRBD1. CDR1 and CDR2 from the germline V gene are SGHVS and FQNEAQ. The CDR3 covers 16 residues. V gave up 5 bases and J gave up 3 bases; unmatched junction bases: 9. The CDR3 coding sequence is TGTGCCAGCAGCCCGGTGGACAGGAGCTACACCGGGGAGCTGTTTTTT. It yields the protein CASSPVDRSYTGELFF.

Remarks on this clone: The junction shows a germline mismatch at one end, possibly a read error. V usage is TRBV7-9 and J usage is TRBJ2-7; the D is unclear. The CDR3 has 8 residues. Germline lookup yields CDR1 SEHNR and CDR2 FQNEAQ (reference sequence). CDR3 DNA sequence: TGTGCCAGCAGCTTAACAGACTTC. Amino acids: CASSLTDF.

CDR3 nucleotides: TGTGCCAGCAGCGTAGACGGACAGGGGATAGGCGGCTACACCTTC. This encodes CASSVDGQGIGGYTF. The chain uses TRBV9 and TRBJ1-2; 9 bases agree with TRBD1. V trimming: 0 bases; J trimming: 8 bases; junction bases outside the gene matches: 8. From germline, CDR1 is SGDLS and CDR2 YYNGEE. The CDR3 totals 15 residues.

This clone appeared a single time. CDR3 in DNA: TGTGCCTGGGATCCCAGGGTCCTAGGGAACACTGAAGCTTTCTTT. Amino acid sequence: CAWDPRVLGNTEAFF. This chain joins TRBV30 and TRBJ1-1, with D possibly being TRBD1 (5 bases). The CDR3 extends over 15 amino acids. The germline V and J ends were trimmed by 5 bases and 1 base, with 17 bases remaining between them. Per germline, CDR1 GTSNPN and CDR2 SVGIG (reference sequence).

The chain combines TRBV30 with TRBJ2-7, with 7 positions matching TRBD2. CDR1 is GTSNPN, CDR2 SVGIG, per germline (reference sequence). V gave up 0 bases and J gave up 0 bases; unmatched junction bases: 2. The CDR3 is 14 residues long. CDR3 residues: CAWSVGGSSYEQYF. CDR3 nucleotide sequence: TGTGCCTGGAGTGTTGGCGGGAGCTCCTACGAGCAGTACTTC.

The V call is TRBV6-1, the J call TRBJ2-7; D is possibly TRBD1 (5 bases). The CDR3 has 13 amino acids. Trimming removed 4 bases at V and 2 bases at J, with 9 bases between. Germline assignment: CDR1 MNHNS and CDR2 SASEGT. CDR3 sequence reads: CASSARQPYEQYF. The CDR3 DNA sequence: TGTGCCAGCAGTGCAAGACAGCCCTACGAGCAGTACTTC.

This clone has just a few counts. V gene TRBV4-1 combines with J gene TRBJ2-5; D is perhaps TRBD2 (5 bases). CDR3 length: 15 amino acids. Per germline, CDR1 MGHRA and CDR2 YSYEKL. V lost 0 bases to trimming and J lost 2 bases, with 10 bases between them. The CDR3 is CASSQELVWQETQYF. The CDR3 DNA is TGCGCCAGCAGCCAAGAACTAGTTTGGCAAGAGACCCAGTACTTC.